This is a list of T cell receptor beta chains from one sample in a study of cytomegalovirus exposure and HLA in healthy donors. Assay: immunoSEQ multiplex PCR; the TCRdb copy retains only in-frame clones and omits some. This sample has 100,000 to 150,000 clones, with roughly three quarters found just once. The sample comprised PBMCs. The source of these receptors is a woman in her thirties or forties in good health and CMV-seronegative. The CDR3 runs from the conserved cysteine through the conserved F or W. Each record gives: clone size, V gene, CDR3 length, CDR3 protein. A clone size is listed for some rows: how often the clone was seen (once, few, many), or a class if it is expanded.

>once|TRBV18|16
CASSSGLAGDGDTQYF
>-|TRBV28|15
CASSLPGGANYGYTF
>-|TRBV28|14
CASSPTRDSYGYTF
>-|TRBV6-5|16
CASSYSRPFDSYEQYF
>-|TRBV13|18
CASSSFGTSGGDTYEQYF
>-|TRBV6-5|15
CASSYDGQGVYGYTF
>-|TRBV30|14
CAWNQGSTPGGYTF
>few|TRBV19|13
CASTGTGGAEAFF
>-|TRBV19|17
CASSRSLAGGHPETQYF
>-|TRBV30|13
CAWSREWNQPQHF
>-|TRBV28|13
CASSFSLNYGYTF
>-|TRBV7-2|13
CASRLTGGGGYTF
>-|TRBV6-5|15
CASSYLGGLGTEAFF
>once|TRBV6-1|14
CAAKGGQNFYEQYF
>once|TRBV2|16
CASSGSAGALYNEQFF
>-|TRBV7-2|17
CASSFAHPGVSRNIQYF
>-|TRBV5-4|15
CASSPTGGSSYEQYF